The rows below give T cell receptor beta chains drawn from one sample of a study of control samples from healthy donors and cancer patients. Data came from immunoSEQ multiplex PCR; TCRdb stores just in-frame clones and leaves some out. Here the sample spans 95,000 to 110,000 clones, approximately 90% being singletons. The sequencing input was PBMCs. These TCRs come from a man between 60 and 70 years old with lung cancer. Both conserved end residues are part of each CDR3. The D gene is left open where the match is weak. For some rows the clone size is stated as once, few or many, or as a class when expanded; others skip it.

>TRBJ1-1|.|.|TRBV7-9
TGTGCCAGCAGCTTACAGGAAAACACTGAAGCTTTCTTT
CASSLQENTEAFF
>TRBJ1-6|.|TRBD1|TRBV5-1
TGCGCCAGCAGCAAGGACAGGTCGAGTTCACCCCTCCACTTT
CASSKDRSSSPLHF
>TRBJ1-2|.|.|TRBV5-1
TGCGCCAGCAGCTTGGCCGGTCAGGGATCTAACTATGGCTACACCTTC
CASSLAGQGSNYGYTF
>TRBJ2-5|once|TRBD1|TRBV10-3
TGTGCCATCAGCAACCGGGACAGGGGGGAAGAGACCCAGTACTTC
CAISNRDRGEETQYF
>TRBJ1-5|.|.|TRBV7-9
TGTGCCAGCAGCTTAGCGCTGGGTCAGCCCCAGCATTTT
CASSLALGQPQHF
>TRBJ2-1|once|.|TRBV30
TGTGCCTGGAGTGTTAAAAATGAGCAGTTCTTC
CAWSVKNEQFF
>TRBJ2-3|.|TRBD2|TRBV5-6
TGTGCCAGCAGCTTACTAGCGGGGGGCGTAAATACGCAGTATTTT
CASSLLAGGVNTQYF
>TRBJ1-2|.|TRBD1|TRBV12-3/TRBV12-4
TGTGCCAGTTTCCGACAGGGGGCAGAAGGCTACACCTTC
CASFRQGAEGYTF
>TRBJ2-3|.|.|TRBV6-5
TGTGCCAGCAGCTCTCAGGGGTTCGGCACAGATACGCAGTATTTT
CASSSQGFGTDTQYF
>TRBJ1-1|.|.|TRBV5-1
TGCGCCAGCAGCTTCACTTTGAACACTGAAGCTTTCTTT
CASSFTLNTEAFF
>TRBJ2-1|.|TRBD2|TRBV7-6
TGTGCCAGCAGCCCTTGGACTAGCGGGTACTACAATGAGCAGTTCTTC
CASSPWTSGYYNEQFF
>TRBJ1-2|once|.|TRBV25-1
TGTGCCAGCAGTGAATATGTCTACAGCTATGGCTACACCTTC
CASSEYVYSYGYTF
>TRBJ1-3|.|.|TRBV5-4
TGTGCCAGCAGCTTGGGAGAGAACTCTGGAAACACCATATATTTT
CASSLGENSGNTIYF
>TRBJ2-1|.|.|TRBV6-1
TGTGCCAGCAGTGAAGGGGGGTTACCGCGGGAGCAGTTCTTC
CASSEGGLPREQFF
>TRBJ2-1|.|.|TRBV7-2
TGTGCCAGCAGCTATCAGTCTGGGGACAATGAGCAGTTCTTC
CASSYQSGDNEQFF
>TRBJ2-5|.|.|TRBV5-8
TGTGCCAGCAGCTTGGACGGGACGGAATACTTTTCGGAGACCCAGTACTTC
CASSLDGTEYFSETQYF
>TRBJ1-2|.|.|TRBV12-3/TRBV12-4
TGTGCCAGCATCACCCTAGGAGGTGGCTACACCTTC
CASITLGGGYTF
>TRBJ2-1|.|.|TRBV4-1
TGCGCCAGCAGCTTAGGCGGGGTCCCGAACTACAATGAGCAGTTCTTC
CASSLGGVPNYNEQFF
>TRBJ1-6|.|.|TRBV30
TGTGCCTGGAGTGTCCAGGGAAGTTCACCCCTCCACTTT
CAWSVQGSSPLHF
>TRBJ1-6|.|.|TRBV6-6
TGTGCCAGCAGTTCTACCGGGACACCCAATTCACCCCTCCACTTT
CASSSTGTPNSPLHF
>TRBJ1-5|.|TRBD1|TRBV18
TGTGCCAGCTCACCAGCCGGGACAGGGGTTCAGCCCCAGCATTTT
CASSPAGTGVQPQHF
>TRBJ1-2|.|TRBD1|TRBV30
TGTGCCTGGAGGGAAGACAGGGTCCAAAACTATGGCTACACCTTC
CAWREDRVQNYGYTF
>TRBJ2-1|.|.|TRBV30
TGTGCCTGGAACTCCTACAATGAGCAGTTCTTC
CAWNSYNEQFF
>TRBJ1-1|.|.|TRBV6-6
TGTGCCAGCAGTTTAAAAAACAGAGAGTCTGAAGCTTTCTTT
CASSLKNRESEAFF
>TRBJ2-5|once|TRBD1|TRBV27
TGTGCCAGCAGTCACCGACAGGGTGGGGAGACCCAGTACTTC
CASSHRQGGETQYF
>TRBJ1-2|.|.|TRBV5-1
TGCGCCAGCAGCTCCGGACCTCAGGAAGCCTATGGCTACACCTTC
CASSSGPQEAYGYTF
>TRBJ2-3|.|TRBD2|TRBV4-1
TGCGCCAGCAGCCAAGATCACTCTTGGCGGGGGGGCCACACAGATACGCAGTATTTT
CASSQDHSWRGGHTDTQYF
>TRBJ1-6|.|.|TRBV3-1/TRBV3-2
TGTGCCAGCAGCCAACAGGGGTGGGCAAGCTCACCCCTCCACTTT
CASSQQGWASSPLHF
>TRBJ2-7|.|.|TRBV5-1
TGCGCCAGCAGCGTTAAACAGGGCGAAGTCAACCCCTACGAGCAGTACTTC
CASSVKQGEVNPYEQYF
>TRBJ2-6|.|.|TRBV11-1
TGTGCCAGCAGTATTAGACAGATGGGGGCCAACGTCCTGACTTTC
CASSIRQMGANVLTF
>TRBJ1-5|.|TRBD1|TRBV6-5
TGTGCCAGCAGTTACAAGGACAGGGACGGTCAGCCCCAGCATTTT
CASSYKDRDGQPQHF
>TRBJ1-5|.|.|TRBV7-8
TGTGCCAGCAGCTTAGAAGGGACGGCCGATAGCAATCAGCCCCAGCATTTT
CASSLEGTADSNQPQHF
>TRBJ1-3|.|TRBD1|TRBV4-1
TGCGCCAGCAGCCAAGTAACGGACAGGGGGCTAAACACCATATATTTT
CASSQVTDRGLNTIYF
>TRBJ2-5|.|.|TRBV27
TGTGCCAGCAGTTTATTGAACCAAGAGACCCAGTACTTC
CASSLLNQETQYF
>TRBJ2-2|.|.|TRBV25-1
TGTGCCAGCAGCCTGGTTACGAACACCGGGGAGCTGTTTTTT
CASSLVTNTGELFF
>TRBJ1-4|.|.|TRBV7-2
TGTGCCAGCAGCCCTCCCTCGGGTAGAAAACTGTTTTTT
CASSPPSGRKLFF
>TRBJ1-1|.|.|TRBV3-1/TRBV3-2
TGTGCCAGCAGCCAAGTAATCATGAACACTGAAGCTTTCTTT
CASSQVIMNTEAFF
>TRBJ2-2|.|.|TRBV21-1
TGTGCCTTTGATCTAGTCCGGCGTCGGGTGTCCGGGGAGCTGTTTTTT
CAFDLVRRRVSGELFF
>TRBJ2-3|.|.|TRBV9
TGTGCCAGCAGCGGACAGCCCACAGATACGCAGTATTTT
CASSGQPTDTQYF
>TRBJ1-1|few|.|TRBV6-5
TGTGCCAGCAGTTACTCGAGTCCGAACACTGAAGCTTTCTTT
CASSYSSPNTEAFF
>TRBJ2-7|.|TRBD1|TRBV29-1
TGCAGCGTTGTCTCTCGCGGGACAGGGGTTCCCTACGAGCAGTACTTC
CSVVSRGTGVPYEQYF
>TRBJ2-7|.|TRBD2|TRBV30
TGTGCCTGGATCGCGGGCGGGGGGCTCTCCTACGAGCAGTACTTC
CAWIAGGGLSYEQYF
>TRBJ1-2|.|.|TRBV6-5
TGTGCCAGCAGTTCCCCCCCAAGACATGGCTACACCTTC
CASSSPPRHGYTF
>TRBJ2-5|.|TRBD2|TRBV5-1
TGCGCCAGCAGCATGGGACTAACCCAAGAGACCCAGTACTTC
CASSMGLTQETQYF
>TRBJ2-5|.|.|TRBV10-1
TGCGCCAGCAGTCTCGCGCAGGGTCTACAAGAGACCCAGTACTTC
CASSLAQGLQETQYF
>TRBJ2-3|.|TRBD2|TRBV3-1/TRBV3-2
TGTGCCAGCAGCCAATTTACGGGACTAGCGGGGGGGCCCGACACAGATACGCAGTATTTT
CASSQFTGLAGGPDTDTQYF
>TRBJ1-2|few|TRBD1|TRBV19
TGTGCCAGTAGACCAAGGACAGGGGTGAGCTATGGCTACACCTTC
CASRPRTGVSYGYTF